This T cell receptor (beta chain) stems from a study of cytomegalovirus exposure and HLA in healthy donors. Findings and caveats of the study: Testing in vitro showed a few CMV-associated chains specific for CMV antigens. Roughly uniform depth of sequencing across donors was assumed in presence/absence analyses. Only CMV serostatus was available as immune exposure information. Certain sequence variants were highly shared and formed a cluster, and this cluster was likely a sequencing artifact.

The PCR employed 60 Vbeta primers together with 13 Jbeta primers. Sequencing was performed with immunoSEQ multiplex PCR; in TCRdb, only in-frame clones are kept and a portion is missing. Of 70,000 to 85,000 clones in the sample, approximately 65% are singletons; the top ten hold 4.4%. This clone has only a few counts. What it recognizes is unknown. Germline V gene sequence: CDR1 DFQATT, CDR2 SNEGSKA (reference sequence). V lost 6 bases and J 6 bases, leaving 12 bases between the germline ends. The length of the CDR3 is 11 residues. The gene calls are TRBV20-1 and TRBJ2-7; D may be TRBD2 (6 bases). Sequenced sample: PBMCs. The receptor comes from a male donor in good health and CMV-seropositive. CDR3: CSATRLGEQYF. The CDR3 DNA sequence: TGCAGTGCGACCCGACTAGGCGAGCAGTACTTC.